This entry lists 26 T cell receptor beta chains sequenced from one sample in a study of CD8+CD57+ T cells in acquired aplastic anemia. Patients sequenced had flow cytometry evidence of CD8+CD57+ cell expansion. Profiling of TCR beta VDJ combinations and CDR3 sequences used genomic DNA as template. MiXCR was run by TCRdb on the reads, yielding one entry per CDR3 protein. The table shows 150,000 to 200,000 distinct CDR3 sequences, with roughly 43% occurring only once. Sequences were obtained from sorted CD4+, CD8+, or CD8+CD57+ T cells (not recorded which) from PBMCs. All receptors come from a human donor with aplastic anemia.

This clonotype was recorded at least ten times. This chain connects TRBV24-1 to TRBJ1-2; no definite D call. V lost 6 bases and J 0 bases, leaving 7 bases between the germline ends. CDR3 length equals 13 residues. In germline, CDR1 is KGHDR, CDR2 SFDVKD. CDR3 protein: CATSRTPNYGYTF. CDR3 DNA: TGTGCCACCAGTCGGACTCCTAACTATGGCTACACCTTC.

This clonotype was found many times. V is TRBV5-1 and J is TRBJ1-2; D unclear. Trimming left V 1 base short and J 1 base short, with 14 bases between. Looked up from germline, CDR1 is SGHRS and CDR2 is YFSETQ. This CDR3 has 16 residues. The CDR3 nucleotides read TGCGCCAGCAGCTTGATTTTGTCGGACTTTAACTATGGCTACACCTTC. This encodes CASSLILSDFNYGYTF.

For this clonotype: A much larger clone lies one base from this, so it may be a read error. The V call is TRBV14, the J call TRBJ2-2, with unresolved D. Trimming removed 1 base at V and 10 bases at J, with 16 bases between. The CDR3 consists of 15 residues. CDR1 SGHDN and CDR2 FVKESK come from the germline V gene. CDR3 nucleotide sequence: TGTGCCAGCAGCCAAGTAACTACATTTGGAGAGGAGCTGTTTTTT. This encodes CASSQVTTFGEELFF.

Many counts were recorded for this clonotype. The chain couples TRBV12-3 or TRBV12-4 to TRBJ1-6, with 7 bases identical to TRBD1. V was clipped by 6 bases and J by 2 bases; unmatched bases: 4. The CDR3 sequence is 15 residues long. CDR3 sequence (DNA): TGTGCCAGCAGCCCTGACAGGGCCTATAATTCACCCCTCCACTTT. It specifies CASSPDRAYNSPLHF.

The chain carries TRBV25-1 and TRBJ2-3, with 7 bases that match TRBD2. Losses at the gene ends were 1 base for V and 5 bases for J; bases not matched to a gene: 6. CDR1 is MGHDK, CDR2 SYGVNS, per germline. This CDR3 has 15 amino acids. The CDR3: CASSEWGGVRDTQYF. In DNA, the CDR3 is TGTGCCAGCAGTGAATGGGGGGGGGTACGAGATACGCAGTATTTT.

This chain uses TRBV30 with TRBJ2-7; 7 nucleotides align to TRBD2. Trimming at V came to 3 bases and at J to 1 base, leaving 3 bases not matched to a gene. This CDR3 is 13 amino acids long. Germline CDR1 GTSNPN, CDR2 SVGIG (reference sequence). This chain's CDR3 is CAWRRTSSYEQYF. The CDR3 DNA reads TGTGCCTGGAGAAGGACTAGTTCCTACGAGCAGTACTTC.

This clonotype showed up just a few times. The chain combines TRBV20-1 with TRBJ2-2; D unresolved. V shed 5 bases and J shed 4 bases, with 8 bases lying between them. The CDR3 covers 12 residues. Looked up from germline, CDR1 is DFQATT and CDR2 is SNEGSKA (reference sequence). CDR3 sequence reads: CSAQGRTGELFF. Here the CDR3 DNA reads TGCAGTGCTCAAGGGCGCACCGGGGAGCTGTTTTTT.

This clonotype was picked up many times. The chain uses TRBV2 and TRBJ2-4; 7 bases are shared with TRBD1. Germline assignment: CDR1 SNHLY and CDR2 FYNNEI. This CDR3 has 16 residues. V was clipped by 7 bases and J by 8 bases; unmatched bases: 17. The CDR3, as DNA: TGTGCCAGCAAGTTCGACAGGGCTAAACCTTGGGACATTCAGTACTTC. Translated: CASKFDRAKPWDIQYF.

This clonotype was recorded at least ten times. The J gene is TRBJ1-2, the V gene TRBV7-6; the D is unclear. Trimming stripped 7 bases from V and 8 bases from J, with 17 bases between. CDR1 is SGHVS and CDR2 is FNYEAQ in the germline V gene. The CDR3 loop spans 13 amino acids. The CDR3 DNA reads as TGTGCCAGCACTGAGACTGCTATGTCAGGCTACACCTTC. Translating gives CASTETAMSGYTF.

Remarks on this clonotype: At one boundary the junction diverges from the germline segment, which might be a read error. The rearrangement uses TRBV7-3 and TRBJ2-1; 10 bases line up with TRBD2. This CDR3 contains 15 residues. In germline, CDR1 is SGHTA, CDR2 FQGTGA. CDR3: CASSQLAGSCNEQFF. In DNA form, the CDR3 reads TGTGCCAGCAGCCAACTAGCGGGGTCCTGCAATGAGCAGTTCTTC.

The rearrangement joins TRBV7-6 to TRBJ2-5; 7 nucleotides agree with TRBD1. The tail of the sequence fits TRBJ2-7 better, so the J call may be wrong. The CDR3 length is 15 residues. Germline loops: CDR1 SGHVS, CDR2 FNYEAQ. This chain's CDR3 is CASSLPTGVVNEQYF. DNA for the CDR3: TGTGCCAGCAGCCTCCCTACAGGGGTGGTGAACGAGCAGTACTTC.

Comments on this clonotype: The junction departs from the called germline gene at one end, perhaps through a read error. This chain connects TRBV11-2 to TRBJ1-2; D is ambiguous. Germline assignment: CDR1 SGHAT and CDR2 FQNNGV. This CDR3 contains 15 residues. The CDR3 DNA is TGTGCCAGCAGCGCTTTATCCAGGAGCTACTATGACTACACCTTC. This sequence encodes CASSALSRSYYDYTF.

J is TRBJ1-1 and V is TRBV7-8, with D perhaps matching TRBD1 (6 bases). Germline-derived CDR1 and CDR2 are SGHVS and FQNEAQ. Trimming cost V 1 base and J 4 bases, with 16 bases left between them. The CDR3 loop spans 16 amino acids. CDR3 protein: CASSLGPSRGFTEAFF. The CDR3 coding sequence is TGTGCCAGCAGCTTAGGGCCAAGTAGGGGGTTCACTGAAGCTTTCTTT.

The rearrangement links TRBV19 to TRBJ1-5; D call uncertain. CDR1 is LNHDA and CDR2 is SQIVND in the germline V gene (reference sequence). CDR3 length equals 12 residues. CDR3 sequence: CAGRNGNQPQHF. The DNA for the CDR3 is TGTGCTGGCAGAAATGGCAATCAGCCCCAGCATTTT.

This clonotype was detected ten times or more. The V call is TRBV10-2, the J call TRBJ1-5; D not resolved. The V and J ends lost 4 bases and 0 bases respectively, with 7 bases between them. Germline values: CDR1 WSHSY, CDR2 SAAADI. CDR3 length: 14 amino acids. As DNA, the CDR3 is TGCGCCAGCAGTGTTACTAATAGCAATCAGCCCCAGCATTTT. This gives the protein CASSVTNSNQPQHF.

This clonotype has a count of ten or more. CDR3 DNA sequence: TGTGCCAGCAGCTCCGGGGGGTTTCAGTTCTTC. Amino acids: CASSSGGFQFF. V is TRBV7-6 and J is TRBJ2-1, with TRBD2 matching 7 bases. The V segment lost 4 bases and the J segment 13 bases; nucleotides outside the gene matches: 4. This CDR3 comprises 11 residues. From germline, CDR1 is SGHVS and CDR2 FNYEAQ.

The chain couples TRBV29-1 to TRBJ2-7; TRBD1 matches at 9 bases. The CDR3 sequence is 14 residues long. The V gene end was trimmed by 4 bases and the J gene end by 3 bases; junction bases not matched to a gene: 7. The germline V gene encodes CDR1 SQVTM and CDR2 ANQGSEA. The CDR3 here is CSVAKGQGDYEQYF. CDR3 nucleotide sequence: TGCAGCGTTGCGAAGGGACAGGGAGACTACGAGCAGTACTTC.

The chain couples TRBV20-1 to TRBJ2-5, with 9 bases fitting TRBD1. This CDR3 region has 15 residues. V shed 6 bases, J shed 6 bases, and the junction held 14 bases outside the gene matches. Germline V gene data show CDR1 as DFQATT and CDR2 as SNEGSKA (reference sequence). The CDR3 bases are TGCAGTGCAGCCCCCGGGACAGGGCGAGGGAAGACCCAGTACTTC. Protein: CSAAPGTGRGKTQYF.

V and J are TRBV5-1 and TRBJ2-7; no reliable D call. CDR1 SGHRS and CDR2 YFSETQ come from the germline V gene. The CDR3 is 11 residues long. V was trimmed by 5 bases and J by 3 bases, leaving 6 bases between them. DNA for the CDR3: TGCGCCAGCAGAGCGAACTACGAGCAGTACTTC. Translating gives CASRANYEQYF.

V and J are TRBV2 and TRBJ1-5; D possibly corresponds to TRBD1 (6 bases). CDR1 SNHLY and CDR2 FYNNEI come from the germline V gene. V lost 6 bases and J 7 bases, leaving 19 bases between the germline ends. The CDR3 sequence is 15 residues long. Here the CDR3 reads CASSRSTGTGQPQHF. The CDR3 nucleotides are TGTGCCAGCAGCCGAAGCACAGGGACGGGACAGCCCCAGCATTTT.

The V and J genes are TRBV2 and TRBJ1-5; possibly TRBD1 for D (6 bases). The CDR3 runs to 15 residues. Trimming shortened V by 6 bases and J by 5 bases, and 17 bases separated the two germline ends. The germline gives CDR1 SNHLY, CDR2 FYNNEI. The CDR3 DNA reads TGTGCCAGCAGCCCAACAGGGTACGGGGATCAGCCCCAGCATTTT. It encodes CASSPTGYGDQPQHF.

In this sample, this clonotype turned up a few times. V usage is TRBV6-1 and J usage is TRBJ1-1, with a possible D match to TRBD1 (6 bases). The V gene lost 1 base and the J gene lost 6 bases, with 27 bases spanning the gap. Germline assignment: CDR1 MNHNS and CDR2 SASEGT. The CDR3 is 19 amino acids. CDR3 DNA: TGTGCCAGCAGTGAAGTGGGGTGGGGGCCTATTATCCCTATGTCTGAAGCTTTCTTT. This codes for CASSEVGWGPIIPMSEAFF.

Worth noting for this clonotype: Just one base apart from a much larger clone, this may be a read error. The chain carries TRBV19 and TRBJ2-2; 9 nucleotides align to TRBD1. The CDR3 is 16 residues long. The germline CDR1 and CDR2 sequences are LNHDA and SQIVND (reference sequence). CDR3 DNA: TGTGCCAGTAGTATTAGGACAGGGGCCGGCACCGGGGGGCTGTTTTTT. Residues: CASSIRTGAGTGGLFF. The whole variable domain, filled in from reference TRBV19 and TRBJ2-2, reads DGGITQSPKYLFRKEGQNVTLSCEQNLNHDAMYWYRQDPGQGLRLIYYSQIVNDFQKGDIAEGYSVSREKKESFPLTVTSAQKNPTAFYLCASSIRTGAGTGGLFFGEGSRLTVL.

The chain uses TRBV7-9 and TRBJ2-7; D unclear. In germline, CDR1 is SEHNR, CDR2 FQNEAQ (reference sequence). Trimming stripped 5 bases from V and 0 bases from J, with 5 bases between. This CDR3 is built from 12 residues. Written as DNA, the CDR3 is TGTGCCAGCAGCGTCACCTCCTACGAGCAGTACTTC. Translated: CASSVTSYEQYF.

J is TRBJ2-2 and V is TRBV24-1; D tentatively reads TRBD1 or TRBD2 (5 bases each). The length of the CDR3 is 15 residues. Germline CDR1 is KGHDR and CDR2 is SFDVKD. V was trimmed by 11 bases and J by 4 bases, leaving 19 bases between them. The CDR3 reads CASSPSRDLTGELFF. CDR3 sequence (DNA): TGTGCCAGCTCACCTTCTCGGGACCTCACCGGGGAGCTGTTTTTT.

This clonotype appeared once. The chain joins TRBV11-2 to TRBJ1-6; no clear D. V lost 5 bases to trimming and J lost 0 bases, with 14 bases between them. The CDR3 spans 17 residues. Looked up from germline, CDR1 is SGHAT and CDR2 is FQNNGV. CDR3 loop: CASSPQPRSSYNSPLHF. DNA of the CDR3: TGTGCCAGCAGCCCCCAACCACGGAGCTCCTATAATTCACCCCTCCACTTT.